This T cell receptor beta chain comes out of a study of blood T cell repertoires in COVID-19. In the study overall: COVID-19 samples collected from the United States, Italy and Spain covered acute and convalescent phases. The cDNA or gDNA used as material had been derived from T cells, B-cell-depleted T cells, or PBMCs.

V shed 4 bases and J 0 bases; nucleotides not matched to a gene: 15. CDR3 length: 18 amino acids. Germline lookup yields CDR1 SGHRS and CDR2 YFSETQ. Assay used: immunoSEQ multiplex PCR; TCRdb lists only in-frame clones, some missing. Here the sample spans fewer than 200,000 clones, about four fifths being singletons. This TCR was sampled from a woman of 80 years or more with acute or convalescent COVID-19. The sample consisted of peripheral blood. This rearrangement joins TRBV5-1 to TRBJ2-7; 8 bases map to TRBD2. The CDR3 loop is CASSPREHSGIRSYEQYF. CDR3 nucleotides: TGCGCCAGCAGCCCCCGAGAACATAGCGGGATCCGCTCCTACGAGCAGTACTTC.